A selection of T cell receptor beta chains follows, all from one sample in a study of T cells in Graves' hyperthyroidism and ophthalmopathy. TCRdb re-analysed the multiplex PCR reads in MiXCR, keeping a single row per CDR3 protein. The table lists about 570,000 distinct CDR3 sequences, roughly 50% of them singletons. Source material: peripheral blood or thyroid tissue (not recorded which). The receptors here all came from an adult woman with Graves' disease, either hyperthyroidism or ophthalmopathy (not recorded which). Each CDR3 is given with its conserved first and last residue. D genes are given only for firm matches. Clone size appears in some rows only: once, few, many, or a class for an expanded clone.

clone size: -
V gene: TRBV29-1
CDR3 length: 16
D gene: -
J gene: TRBJ1-2
CDR3 DNA: TGCAGCGTTGAAGCGACAGGCGGTATCTCCAACTATGGCTACACCTTC
CDR3 protein: CSVEATGGISNYGYTF

clone size: many
V gene: TRBV2
CDR3 length: 14
D gene: -
J gene: TRBJ2-7
CDR3 DNA: TGTGCCAGCAGCCCACAGGGTCTAGCCCACGAGCAGTACTTC
CDR3 protein: CASSPQGLAHEQYF

clone size: -
V gene: TRBV10-2
CDR3 length: 12
D gene: -
J gene: TRBJ1-5
CDR3 DNA: TGCGCCAGCATAAGAGGCTCTCAGCCCCAGCATTTT
CDR3 protein: CASIRGSQPQHF

clone size: few
V gene: TRBV11-1
CDR3 length: 16
D gene: TRBD2
J gene: TRBJ2-7
CDR3 DNA: TGTGCCAGCAGCTCGGGACTAGCGGGGGATGCCTACGAGCAGTACTTC
CDR3 protein: CASSSGLAGDAYEQYF

clone size: once
V gene: TRBV20-1
CDR3 length: 14
D gene: TRBD2
J gene: TRBJ2-3
CDR3 DNA: TGCAGTGCTAGTAGAACTAGCGGAACAGATACGCAGTATTTT
CDR3 protein: CSASRTSGTDTQYF

clone size: few
V gene: TRBV7-2
CDR3 length: 12
D gene: -
J gene: TRBJ1-3
CDR3 DNA: TGTGCCAGCAGCTTAATGGACAGCACCATATATTTT
CDR3 protein: CASSLMDSTIYF

clone size: many
V gene: TRBV6-5
CDR3 length: 14
D gene: -
J gene: TRBJ1-5
CDR3 DNA: TGTGCCAGCAGTTACGGGACGGGGCATCAGCCCCAGCATTTT
CDR3 protein: CASSYGTGHQPQHF

clone size: many
V gene: TRBV10-2
CDR3 length: 11
D gene: -
J gene: TRBJ2-7
CDR3 DNA: TGCGCCAGCAGTGAGGTCGCCGGGCAGTACTTC
CDR3 protein: CASSEVAGQYF

clone size: -
V gene: TRBV7-9
CDR3 length: 14
D gene: TRBD1
J gene: TRBJ2-7
CDR3 DNA: TGTGCCAGCAGCTTAGTACCCGGGACAGGGGAGCAGTACTTC
CDR3 protein: CASSLVPGTGEQYF

clone size: -
V gene: TRBV20-1
CDR3 length: 8
D gene: -
J gene: TRBJ2-7
CDR3 DNA: TGCAGTGCTAGCGAGCAGTACTTC
CDR3 protein: CSASEQYF

clone size: -
V gene: TRBV10-3
CDR3 length: 14
D gene: -
J gene: TRBJ1-1
CDR3 DNA: TGTGCCATCAGTGGGTGGGGCCCGAACACTGAAGCTTTCTTT
CDR3 protein: CAISGWGPNTEAFF

clone size: -
V gene: TRBV15
CDR3 length: 14
D gene: -
J gene: TRBJ2-5
CDR3 DNA: TGTGCCACCAGCCCGAGCTCAGGTGAAGGGACCCAGTACTTC
CDR3 protein: CATSPSSGEGTQYF

clone size: -
V gene: TRBV20-1
CDR3 length: 14
D gene: -
J gene: TRBJ1-5
CDR3 DNA: TGCAGTGCTAGAGATGGAGCGGGCCCAATCTACGAGCATTTT
CDR3 protein: CSARDGAGPIYEHF

clone size: few
V gene: TRBV7-9
CDR3 length: 13
D gene: TRBD1
J gene: TRBJ2-7
CDR3 DNA: TGTGCCAGCAGACCCTGGACAGGGTTCGAGCAGTACTTC
CDR3 protein: CASRPWTGFEQYF

clone size: -
V gene: TRBV19
CDR3 length: 12
D gene: -
J gene: TRBJ2-5
CDR3 DNA: TGTGCCAGTAGTTCCACACAAGAGACCCAGTACTTC
CDR3 protein: CASSSTQETQYF

clone size: many
V gene: TRBV6-4
CDR3 length: 14
D gene: -
J gene: TRBJ1-1
CDR3 DNA: TGTGCCAGCAGTGCGGGAGACCAAGACACTGAAGCTTTCTTT
CDR3 protein: CASSAGDQDTEAFF

clone size: many
V gene: TRBV5-1
CDR3 length: 12
D gene: -
J gene: TRBJ1-1
CDR3 DNA: TGCGCCAGCAGCGCCAGGAGTGGGCAAGCTTTCTTT
CDR3 protein: CASSARSGQAFF

clone size: -
V gene: TRBV7-9
CDR3 length: 17
D gene: -
J gene: TRBJ2-2
CDR3 DNA: TGTGCCAGCAGCTCTCTGGCAGGGCGAAGTGGGACCGGGGAGCTGTTTTTT
CDR3 protein: CASSSLAGRSGTGELFF

clone size: many
V gene: TRBV5-1
CDR3 length: 14
D gene: -
J gene: TRBJ2-7
CDR3 DNA: TGTGCCAGCAGCTTCTCCGGGAACTCCTACGAGCAGTACTTC
CDR3 protein: CASSFSGNSYEQYF

clone size: -
V gene: TRBV7-9
CDR3 length: 14
D gene: -
J gene: TRBJ1-6
CDR3 DNA: TGTGCCAGCATCCCTACAGGGTCTAATTCACCCCTCCACTTT
CDR3 protein: CASIPTGSNSPLHF

clone size: few
V gene: TRBV27
CDR3 length: 14
D gene: TRBD1
J gene: TRBJ2-7
CDR3 DNA: TGTGCCAGCAGTTTGGGGACAGGGAACTACGAGCAGTACTTC
CDR3 protein: CASSLGTGNYEQYF

clone size: -
V gene: TRBV3-1
CDR3 length: 12
D gene: -
J gene: TRBJ2-7
CDR3 DNA: TGTGCCAGCAGCCAAGGGGGAAATCAGCAGTACTTC
CDR3 protein: CASSQGGNQQYF

clone size: many
V gene: TRBV6-5
CDR3 length: 11
D gene: -
J gene: TRBJ1-1
CDR3 DNA: TGTGCCAGCACCGGGGGGGTTCGGGCTTTCTTT
CDR3 protein: CASTGGVRAFF

clone size: -
V gene: TRBV29-1
CDR3 length: 13
D gene: -
J gene: TRBJ1-2
CDR3 DNA: TGCAGCGTCTGGACTGGGGAGGGAGGTGGCTACACCTTC
CDR3 protein: CSVWTGEGGGYTF

clone size: -
V gene: TRBV10-3
CDR3 length: 15
D gene: -
J gene: TRBJ2-7
CDR3 DNA: TGTGCCATCAGTGAGTCCCGGGACGGGTCCTACGAGCAGTACTTC
CDR3 protein: CAISESRDGSYEQYF

clone size: many
V gene: TRBV9
CDR3 length: 14
D gene: TRBD1
J gene: TRBJ1-6
CDR3 DNA: TGTGCCAGCAGCGGACAGGGAGGGAATTCACCCCTCCACTTT
CDR3 protein: CASSGQGGNSPLHF

clone size: many
V gene: TRBV20-1
CDR3 length: 15
D gene: -
J gene: TRBJ1-3
CDR3 DNA: TGCAGTGCCAGCTCCGGGCTTCATTCTGGAAACACCATATATTTT
CDR3 protein: CSASSGLHSGNTIYF

clone size: -
V gene: TRBV15
CDR3 length: 15
D gene: TRBD1
J gene: TRBJ1-4
CDR3 DNA: TGTGCCACCGGCCAAGACAGGGCGGCTAATGAAAAACTGTTTTTT
CDR3 protein: CATGQDRAANEKLFF

clone size: few
V gene: TRBV29-1
CDR3 length: 12
D gene: -
J gene: TRBJ2-7
CDR3 DNA: TGCAGTGCCGTCGGCCAGACCTACGAGCAGTACTTC
CDR3 protein: CSAVGQTYEQYF

clone size: many
V gene: TRBV4-1
CDR3 length: 13
D gene: -
J gene: TRBJ1-1
CDR3 DNA: TGCGCCAGCAGCTACCTGGGGGACTTTGAAGCTTTCTTT
CDR3 protein: CASSYLGDFEAFF

clone size: -
V gene: TRBV7-9
CDR3 length: 17
D gene: -
J gene: TRBJ2-7
CDR3 DNA: TGTGCCAGCTCACCACTCGATCTGGCAGGGGATCCCTACGAGCAGTACTTC
CDR3 protein: CASSPLDLAGDPYEQYF

clone size: -
V gene: TRBV12-3/TRBV12-4
CDR3 length: 16
D gene: TRBD2
J gene: TRBJ2-5
CDR3 DNA: TGTGCCAGCAGTCCCACGACGCGGGAGGCTTCAGAGACCCAGTACTTC
CDR3 protein: CASSPTTREASETQYF

clone size: -
V gene: TRBV10-3
CDR3 length: 11
D gene: TRBD1
J gene: TRBJ2-5
CDR3 DNA: TGTGCCATCAGCCCGGGACAGACCAACTACTTC
CDR3 protein: CAISPGQTNYF

clone size: many
V gene: TRBV9
CDR3 length: 14
D gene: -
J gene: TRBJ2-7
CDR3 DNA: TGTGCCAGCAGCGTAGGACAGGCAGCCTACGAGCAGTACTTC
CDR3 protein: CASSVGQAAYEQYF

clone size: many
V gene: TRBV7-8
CDR3 length: 18
D gene: -
J gene: TRBJ1-1
CDR3 DNA: TGTGCCAGCAGCTTAGAGATTACAGGGAACTATATGAACACTGAAGCTTTCTTT
CDR3 protein: CASSLEITGNYMNTEAFF

clone size: many
V gene: TRBV20-1
CDR3 length: 13
D gene: -
J gene: TRBJ2-7
CDR3 DNA: TGCAGTGCCACGGGACTCCGCTCCTACGAGCAGTACTTC
CDR3 protein: CSATGLRSYEQYF

clone size: -
V gene: TRBV5-1
CDR3 length: 10
D gene: -
J gene: TRBJ1-5
CDR3 DNA: TGCGCCAGCAGCTTGGATCCCCAGCATTTT
CDR3 protein: CASSLDPQHF

clone size: -
V gene: TRBV15
CDR3 length: 15
D gene: -
J gene: TRBJ2-3
CDR3 DNA: TGTGCCACCAGCACCCGAGCGGGTGCCTCCGATACGCAGTATTTT
CDR3 protein: CATSTRAGASDTQYF

clone size: -
V gene: TRBV20-1
CDR3 length: 16
D gene: -
J gene: TRBJ1-6
CDR3 DNA: TGCAGTGCTAGGATCGAGGGAGGTCGTTGGGTTTCACCCCTCCACTTT
CDR3 protein: CSARIEGGRWVSPLHF

clone size: many
V gene: TRBV10-3
CDR3 length: 16
D gene: -
J gene: TRBJ2-2
CDR3 DNA: TGTGCCATCAGTGAGTCGTTAGCGGCCAACACCGGGGAGCTGTTTTTT
CDR3 protein: CAISESLAANTGELFF

clone size: -
V gene: TRBV29-1
CDR3 length: 13
D gene: -
J gene: TRBJ1-1
CDR3 DNA: TGCAGCGTTGAACCAAGACGCGATTCTGAAGCTTTCTTT
CDR3 protein: CSVEPRRDSEAFF

clone size: -
V gene: TRBV2
CDR3 length: 15
D gene: TRBD1
J gene: TRBJ2-2
CDR3 DNA: TGTGCCAGCAGTGAGACAGGGCCAGACACCGGGGAGCTGTTTTTT
CDR3 protein: CASSETGPDTGELFF

clone size: -
V gene: TRBV20-1
CDR3 length: 14
D gene: -
J gene: TRBJ1-2
CDR3 DNA: TGCAGTGCTAGAGACGGGAGTTTCACCTATGGCTACACCTTC
CDR3 protein: CSARDGSFTYGYTF

clone size: -
V gene: TRBV9
CDR3 length: 13
D gene: -
J gene: TRBJ1-5
CDR3 DNA: TGTGCCAGCAGCGCCGAATTCAATCAGCCCCAGCATTTT
CDR3 protein: CASSAEFNQPQHF

clone size: many
V gene: TRBV7-2
CDR3 length: 15
D gene: -
J gene: TRBJ1-3
CDR3 DNA: TGTGCCAGCAGCTTAATGGAGGGGATGGGAAACACCATATATTTT
CDR3 protein: CASSLMEGMGNTIYF

clone size: many
V gene: TRBV19
CDR3 length: 17
D gene: -
J gene: TRBJ1-2
CDR3 DNA: TGTGCCAGTAGTTTTATGACTGGGCGAGGCGCGAACTATGGCTACACCTTC
CDR3 protein: CASSFMTGRGANYGYTF

clone size: many
V gene: TRBV19
CDR3 length: 15
D gene: TRBD1
J gene: TRBJ1-5
CDR3 DNA: TGTGCCAGTAGGACCGGGACAGGGTTTCATCAGCCCCAGCATTTT
CDR3 protein: CASRTGTGFHQPQHF

clone size: -
V gene: TRBV10-3
CDR3 length: 11
D gene: -
J gene: TRBJ1-1
CDR3 DNA: TGTGCCATCAGTGAGTCTGTGGAAGCTTTCTTT
CDR3 protein: CAISESVEAFF

clone size: -
V gene: TRBV7-8
CDR3 length: 13
D gene: -
J gene: TRBJ1-4
CDR3 DNA: TGTGCTAGCAGCCTGTGCAGAAATGAAAAACTGTTTTTT
CDR3 protein: CASSLCRNEKLFF

clone size: -
V gene: TRBV5-1
CDR3 length: 14
D gene: -
J gene: TRBJ1-3
CDR3 DNA: TGCGCCAGCGAACAGGGTCGAGGCTTTGGGACCATATATTTT
CDR3 protein: CASEQGRGFGTIYF

clone size: few
V gene: TRBV7-6
CDR3 length: 14
D gene: TRBD1
J gene: TRBJ1-1
CDR3 DNA: TGTGCCAGCCTACAGGACAGGGCGAACACTGAAGCTTTCTTT
CDR3 protein: CASLQDRANTEAFF

clone size: -
V gene: TRBV24-1
CDR3 length: 8
D gene: -
J gene: TRBJ1-1
CDR3 DNA: TGTGCCACCAGTGGGCCCGACTTT
CDR3 protein: CATSGPDF

clone size: many
V gene: TRBV10-3
CDR3 length: 13
D gene: -
J gene: TRBJ1-1
CDR3 DNA: TGTGCCATCAGTGAAACATCTAACACTGAAGCTTTCTTT
CDR3 protein: CAISETSNTEAFF

clone size: few
V gene: TRBV6-5
CDR3 length: 15
D gene: -
J gene: TRBJ1-4
CDR3 DNA: TGTGCCAGCAGTTACTCGCAGGGGCGGCGTGAAAAACTGTTTTTT
CDR3 protein: CASSYSQGRREKLFF

clone size: -
V gene: TRBV11-2
CDR3 length: 12
D gene: TRBD1
J gene: TRBJ2-7
CDR3 DNA: TGTGCGAGCGGACAGGGTCCCTACGAGCAGTACTTC
CDR3 protein: CASGQGPYEQYF

clone size: many
V gene: TRBV7-6
CDR3 length: 17
D gene: TRBD1
J gene: TRBJ2-6
CDR3 DNA: TGTGCCAGCAGCCTCTCGACAGGGCCCTCTGGGGCCAACGTCCTGACTTTC
CDR3 protein: CASSLSTGPSGANVLTF

clone size: many
V gene: TRBV7-2
CDR3 length: 14
D gene: -
J gene: TRBJ2-7
CDR3 DNA: TGTGCCAGCAGGGGAAGGCAGGGAGGTTACGAGCAGTACTTC
CDR3 protein: CASRGRQGGYEQYF

clone size: many
V gene: TRBV7-3
CDR3 length: 14
D gene: -
J gene: TRBJ2-7
CDR3 DNA: TGTGCCAGCAGCTTAATGGAAGGTTCCTACGAGCAGTACTTC
CDR3 protein: CASSLMEGSYEQYF

clone size: -
V gene: TRBV7-9
CDR3 length: 14
D gene: -
J gene: TRBJ1-3
CDR3 DNA: TGTGCCAGCAGCGGCAGGGACTCTGGAAACACCATATATTTT
CDR3 protein: CASSGRDSGNTIYF